This T cell receptor beta chain is from a study of T cells in Graves' hyperthyroidism and ophthalmopathy (dated by TCRdb to between 2018 and 2020). In the study overall: Peripheral blood samples were taken at the time of initial diagnosis, prior to any treatment. A discovery cohort of approximately 97 patients, 43 with Graves' ophthalmopathy and fewer than 65 with stable Graves' hyperthyroidism, was used to find distinguishing TCR V-J signatures. Prospective prediction of ophthalmopathy was tested in an independent validation cohort of 18 to 20 hyperthyroidism patients and around 16 patients who later progressed to ophthalmopathy. For training and testing, the 100 or so patients in the discovery cohort were randomly divided in a 7:3 ratio. In about 6 Graves' hyperthyroidism patients, the study also compared T-cell repertoires from thyroid tissue with T-cell repertoires from blood. After blood sampling, hyperthyroidism patients were treated with methimazole at a starting dose of 30 mg daily, and ophthalmopathy patients were treated with high-dose intravenous methylprednisolone. The paper reports TCR Vbeta CDR3 sequencing of some 140 peripheral blood samples: approximately 41 ophthalmopathy, under 80 hyperthyroidism and around 17 progressor patients.

This clonotype occurred many times. The antigen it binds to is not known. The sample holds no much larger clone one base away, and base qualities are not on file. The TCR beta CDR3 regions were amplified from the RNA transcripts. The first round of RT-PCR for the TCR CDR3 was performed with the HTBI primer set and the Qiagen OneStep RT-PCR kit. A second multiplex PCR round built the libraries, followed by size selection and purification. Sequencing of the libraries was done on an Illumina HiSeq2000 using paired-end 100 bp reads. As for the original processing: SOAPnuke was used to process the raw data, with reads discarded if the reads contained adapters or uncalled bases, had a mean Phred below 15, or lacked an exact constant-primer or identifier match. COPE v1.2.5 was used to merge high-quality paired reads, and clonotypes were defined as unique nucleotide sequences. MiTCR v1.1 was used to align clonotypes to the IMGT TRBV, TRBD and TRBJ reference segments. The analysis was restricted to V-J combinations with a frequency above 0.0001, which together covered roughly 99% of the repertoires. A TCS score was defined as the ratio of F50 (clonal expansion) to E x V (chaos), with BLOSUM62-based TCRdist applied between CDR3 peptides within each V-J. Welch's t-statistics and random forest reduced fewer than 600 V-J features to 10 to 15, which were used in a naive Bayes classifier (R e1071). TCRdb reran the public reads through fastp at Q25 and MiXCR, keeping productive beta chains. CDR3 protein sequences are deduplicated, and each keeps its most common genes and DNA. The V and J calls, along with clone size, are taken from TCRdb and not from the paper's own processing. The sample yields hundreds of thousands of distinct CDR3 sequences; approximately 19% were counted once. The ten largest clones add up to 16% of the sample.

The CDR3, cysteine through phenylalanine, is 14 amino acids long. Of the read, only the CDR3 DNA is kept; its 42 bases are in frame from base 1. CDR1 MNHEY and CDR2 SMNVEV were looked up in the germline V gene (reference sequence). V is pruned by 7 bases and J by 5 bases, leaving 9 bases of the junction without a gene match. Study-wide conclusions, independent of this receptor: A 13 V-J signature model separated ophthalmopathy from stable hyperthyroidism, with approximately 86% sensitivity and 81% to 82% specificity in cross-validation and 80%/75% in testing. Sample size was not statistically predetermined, and blinding of investigators to group allocation was not performed. Most expanded thyroid clonotypes (frequency above 0.001) were also found in blood, which suggests that blood repertoires may mirror thyroid immune responses. In validation, the model predicted progression to ophthalmopathy with approximately 71% sensitivity and about 72% specificity, a median of 6.5 months before onset.

The hyperthyroidism patients were between 18 and 65 years old and newly diagnosed, with a disease duration of less than 2 months. Any patient with an uncontrolled infection, another autoimmune disease, pregnancy or lactation was excluded. Diagnoses were established on the basis of clinical symptoms, serum thyroxine and TRAb, thyroid ultrasound, and orbital computed tomography. For progressor patients, blood was drawn at the first diagnosis of hyperthyroidism, before any ophthalmopathy symptoms had appeared. PBMCs were separated from under 12 ml of fresh peripheral blood using Ficoll-Paque density gradient centrifugation. Patients classed as progressors first received a Graves' hyperthyroidism diagnosis and then went on to develop ophthalmopathy during follow-up. Trizol reagent was used to extract total RNA, and RNA quality was then checked on an Agilent 2100 Bioanalyzer.

The sequence was collected from a woman aged 45-60 years with Graves' hyperthyroidism that later progressed to Graves' ophthalmopathy. Sample: blood. Rearrangement joined TRBV27 to TRBJ1-2; TRBD1 aligns with 8 central bases. Here the CDR3 is given as CASNPGGAYYGYTF. The DNA is TGTGCCAGCAACCCAGGGGGCGCGTATTATGGCTACACCTTC.